This T cell receptor beta chain derives from a study of neurological immune-mediated disorders. The authors produced cDNA by 5'RACE using 10-nucleotide random UMIs. TCRdb analysed the 5' RACE reads with MiXCR anew, one entry per CDR3 protein. Of 65,000 to 90,000 distinct CDR3 sequences in the sample, around a tenth were seen once. Volunteers attending a blood bank in Maryland, USA, served as healthy controls. Whole-study findings and limits: Levels of TCR clonal expansion peaked in HTLV-1-associated myelopathy and reached their lowest in multiple sclerosis, under those of healthy controls. The study found no CDR3 amino acid sequences shared by expanded clones across subjects, suggesting private repertoires in all groups.

The germline V gene has CDR1 MGHRA and CDR2 YSYEKL. With V trimmed by 1 base and J by 4 bases, 11 bases remained unmatched. CDR3 length: 19 residues. Many counts were recorded for this clonotype. Its antigen is currently unknown. Sequences were obtained from PBMCs. This sequence was found in a middle-aged man in good health. This sequence joins TRBV4-1 and TRBJ2-2, with 11 bases fitting TRBD2. CDR3 in DNA: TGCGCCAGCAGCCAAGCTCCCACTAGCGGGAGACGGACCACCGGGGAGCTGTTTTTT. Translated, it gives CASSQAPTSGRRTTGELFF.